This T cell receptor beta chain appears in the sequencing data of a study of T cells in Graves' hyperthyroidism and ophthalmopathy. The study, taken as a whole, reports: Ophthalmopathy and stable hyperthyroidism were separated by a 13 V-J model.

The investigators amplified TCR beta CDR3 regions from RNA transcripts. During a first-round RT-PCR of the TCR CDR3, the HTBI primer set was used. TCRdb analysed the multiplex PCR reads with MiXCR anew, one entry per CDR3 protein. Of around 700,000 distinct CDR3 sequences in the sample, 18% were seen once. Exclusion of patients followed from uncontrolled infection, other autoimmune disease, pregnancy or lactation. Germline V lookup: CDR1 SGHRS, CDR2 YFSETQ. The CDR3 has 14 residues. The germline V and J ends were trimmed by 8 bases and 0 bases, with 13 bases remaining between them. This clonotype was observed a handful of times. The antigen is unknown.

The source is a woman between 45 and 60 years old with Graves' hyperthyroidism that later progressed to Graves' ophthalmopathy. Sample: blood. V and J are TRBV5-1 and TRBJ2-3, with D unresolved. The CDR3 coding sequence is TGCGCCAGTAAAGAGACGGTTAGCACAGATACGCAGTATTTT. It codes for CASKETVSTDTQYF.